These 2 T cell receptor beta chains were sequenced from one sample in a study of blood T cells in healthy people across ages. With a J-beta primer mix and a sample-barcoded 5' primer, a second PCR ran 7 to 11 cycles. One entry per CDR3 protein results from TCRdb running MiXCR on the 5' RACE reads. The sample consists of approximately 1,100,000 distinct CDR3 sequences, 45% of them appearing once. The source material was blood. The origin of the receptors is a woman aged 55-69 years in good health.

This sequence joins TRBV24-1 and TRBJ2-3; 9 nucleotides align to TRBD1. The CDR3 is 17 residues long. Losses at the gene ends were 3 bases for V and 3 bases for J; bases not matched to a gene: 9. Germline CDR1 and CDR2: KGHDR and SFDVKD. CDR3 region: CATSDPGQGGVTDTQYF. The CDR3 region has the DNA TGTGCCACCAGTGATCCGGGACAGGGAGGTGTTACAGATACGCAGTATTTT.

CDR3 residues: CASSPVPGLGAPTQYF. The CDR3 DNA sequence: TGTGCCAGCAGCCCCGTCCCGGGACTAGGAGCTCCTACGCAGTATTTT. The chain carries TRBV7-3 and TRBJ2-3; 8 nucleotides align to TRBD2. The CDR3 covers 16 residues. Per the germline V gene, CDR1 is SGHTA and CDR2 is FQGTGA. The J segment lost 8 bases and the V segment lost 5 bases, leaving 15 bases of the junction unmatched.